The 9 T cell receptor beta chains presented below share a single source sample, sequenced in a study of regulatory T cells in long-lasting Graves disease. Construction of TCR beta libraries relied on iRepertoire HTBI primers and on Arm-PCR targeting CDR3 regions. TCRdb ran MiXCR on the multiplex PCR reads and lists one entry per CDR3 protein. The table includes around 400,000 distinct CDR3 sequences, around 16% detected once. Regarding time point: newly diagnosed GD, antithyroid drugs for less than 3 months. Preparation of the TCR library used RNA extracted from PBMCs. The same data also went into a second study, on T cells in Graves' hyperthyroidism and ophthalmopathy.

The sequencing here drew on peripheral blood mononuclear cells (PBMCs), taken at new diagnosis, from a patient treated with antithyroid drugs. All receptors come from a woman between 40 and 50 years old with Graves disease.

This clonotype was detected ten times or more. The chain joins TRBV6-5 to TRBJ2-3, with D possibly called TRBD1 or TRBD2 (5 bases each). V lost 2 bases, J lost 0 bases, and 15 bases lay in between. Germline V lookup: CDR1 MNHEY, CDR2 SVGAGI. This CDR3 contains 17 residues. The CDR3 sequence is CASSYEIEGPSTDTQYF. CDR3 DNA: TGTGCCAGCAGTTACGAGATCGAGGGACCTAGCACAGATACGCAGTATTTT.

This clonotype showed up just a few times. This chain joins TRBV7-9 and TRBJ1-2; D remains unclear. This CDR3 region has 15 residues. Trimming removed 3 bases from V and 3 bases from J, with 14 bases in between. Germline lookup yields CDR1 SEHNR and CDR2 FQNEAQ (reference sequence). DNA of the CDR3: TGTGCCAGCAGCTTGGATTCGGGGAATGACTATGGCTACACCTTC. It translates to CASSLDSGNDYGYTF.

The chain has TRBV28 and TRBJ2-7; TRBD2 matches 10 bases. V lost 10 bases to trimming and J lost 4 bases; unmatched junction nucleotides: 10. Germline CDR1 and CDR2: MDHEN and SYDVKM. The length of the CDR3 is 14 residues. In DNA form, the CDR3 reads TGTGCCACCCTAAGGGCTAGCGGGAGTTACGAGCAGTACTTC. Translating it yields CATLRASGSYEQYF.

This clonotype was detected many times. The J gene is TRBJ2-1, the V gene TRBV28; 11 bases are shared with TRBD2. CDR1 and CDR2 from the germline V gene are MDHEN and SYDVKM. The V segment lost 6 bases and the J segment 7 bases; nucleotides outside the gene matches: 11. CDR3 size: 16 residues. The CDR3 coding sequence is TGTGCCAGCAGCCTAATAGCGGGAGGGCCAAGGAATGAGCAGTTCTTC. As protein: CASSLIAGGPRNEQFF.

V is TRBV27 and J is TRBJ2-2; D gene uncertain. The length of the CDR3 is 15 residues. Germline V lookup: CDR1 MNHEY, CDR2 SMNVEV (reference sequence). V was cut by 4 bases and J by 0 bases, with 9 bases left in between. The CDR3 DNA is TGTGCCAGCAGTTGGCAGGCCACGAACACCGGGGAGCTGTTTTTT. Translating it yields CASSWQATNTGELFF.

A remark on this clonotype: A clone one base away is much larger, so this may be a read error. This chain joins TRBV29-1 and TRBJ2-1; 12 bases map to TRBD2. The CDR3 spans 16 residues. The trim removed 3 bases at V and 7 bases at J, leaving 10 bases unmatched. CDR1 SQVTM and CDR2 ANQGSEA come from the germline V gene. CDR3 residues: CSVEIFGLAGLNEQFF. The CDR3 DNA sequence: TGCAGCGTTGAGATCTTTGGACTAGCGGGATTAAATGAGCAGTTCTTC.

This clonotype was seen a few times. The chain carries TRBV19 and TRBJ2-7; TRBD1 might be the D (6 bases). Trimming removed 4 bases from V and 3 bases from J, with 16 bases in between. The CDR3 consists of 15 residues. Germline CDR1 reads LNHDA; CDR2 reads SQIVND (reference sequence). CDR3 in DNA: TGTGCCAGTAGTAGGAGTACAGGGCCACTCTACGAGCAGTACTTC. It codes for CASSRSTGPLYEQYF.

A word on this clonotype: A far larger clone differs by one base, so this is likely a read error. The DNA of the CDR3 is TGCGCCAGCAGCCGCGGGGTGGAGGCTGAAACTTTCTTT. It encodes CASSRGVEAETFF. This sequence joins TRBV6-1 and TRBJ1-1, with unresolved D. From germline, CDR1 is MNHNS and CDR2 SASEGT. This CDR3 contains 13 residues.

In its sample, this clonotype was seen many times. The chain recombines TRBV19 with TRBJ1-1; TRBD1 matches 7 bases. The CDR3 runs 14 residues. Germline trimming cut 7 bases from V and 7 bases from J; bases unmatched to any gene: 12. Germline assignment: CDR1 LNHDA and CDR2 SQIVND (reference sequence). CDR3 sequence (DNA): TGTGCCAGTACCCTGACAGGGATAATGGGTGAAGCTTTCTTT. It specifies CASTLTGIMGEAFF.